Below, 28 T cell receptor beta chains from the same sample are listed, as sequenced in a study of CXCR3-negative and CXCR3-positive naive CD8 T cells. Study-level points and caveats: Higher TRB CDR3 hydrophobicity marked CXCR3-positive naive cells relative to CXCR3-negative naive cells.

The antigens of these receptors remain unknown. The libraries of TRB cDNA were prepared using 5' RACE with UMI labels. TCRdb re-analyzed the 5' RACE reads; it lists each CDR3 protein once, without DNA. The sample includes some 54,000 distinct CDR3 sequences. The specimen was naive CXCR3+ CD8+ T cells from blood. Subset specified: CD45RO-CCR7+CD27+CD95- naive CD8+ T cells expressing CXCR3 (TNR3+). All receptors derive from a human donor in good health. Some clones in this sample may be carry-over from other donors' samples.

The chain couples TRBV6-2 or TRBV6-3 to TRBJ1-2; the D gene TCRdb calls, TRBD1, cannot be checked with no DNA. CDR1 MNHEY and CDR2 SVGEGT come from the germline V gene. The length of the CDR3 is 16 residues. The CDR3 sequence: CASSYLRPGSDYGYTF.

The chain links TRBV5-1 to TRBJ1-2. Looked up from germline, CDR1 is SGHRS and CDR2 is YFSETQ. This CDR3 has 15 residues. Here the CDR3 reads CASSLVVGQNYGYTF.

The V call is TRBV7-2, the J call TRBJ2-7; TCRdb designates TRBD1, a call that cannot be tested without DNA. CDR1 and CDR2 (germline): SGHTA, FQGNSA. The CDR3 sequence is 14 residues long. Here the CDR3 reads CASSPPSAVYEQYF.

The J gene is TRBJ2-7, the V gene TRBV6-5; TCRdb returns TRBD2, unconfirmable since there is no DNA. The germline V gene encodes CDR1 MNHEY and CDR2 SVGAGI. The CDR3 is 15 amino acids. CDR3: CASSPRTSGSYEQYF.

CDR3 sequence reads: CASSQLISWVHEQYF. The chain combines TRBV4-3 with TRBJ2-7. This CDR3 region has 15 residues. CDR1 and CDR2 (germline): LGHNA, YSLEER.

The chain uses TRBV14 and TRBJ2-1; the TCRdb D gene call, TRBD2, has no DNA to confirm it. The germline V gene has CDR1 SGHDN and CDR2 FVKESK. The CDR3 covers 18 residues. CDR3 protein: CASSQDRTSGKTYNEQFF.

The chain joins TRBV4-3 to TRBJ1-2. CDR3 size: 13 residues. The germline V gene has CDR1 LGHNA and CDR2 YSLEER. The CDR3 sequence: CASSQGRNYGYTF.

The chain carries TRBV12-3 or TRBV12-4 and TRBJ2-7; TCRdb reports TRBD1, a call that lacks DNA to check it against. The CDR3 is 16 amino acids. The CDR3 loop is CASSLKRTGDPYEQYF.

Here the CDR3 reads CASSDYGELNMAEAFF. This chain joins TRBV6-2 or TRBV6-3 and TRBJ1-1. Looked up from germline, CDR1 is MNHEY and CDR2 is SVGEGT. The CDR3 spans 16 residues.

The gene calls are TRBV28 and TRBJ2-5; TCRdb's D call of TRBD1 is untestable without DNA. The CDR3 has 15 amino acids. Germline V CDR1 and CDR2: MDHEN, SYDVKM. CDR3 in amino acids: CASSLGYTGRETQYF.

The gene calls are TRBV29-1 and TRBJ2-7; absent DNA, TCRdb's TRBD2 call cannot be checked. CDR3 size: 15 residues. Germline-derived CDR1 and CDR2 are SQVTM and ANQGSEA. The CDR3 loop reads CSVERESGGAREQYF.

The rearrangement joins TRBV5-5 to TRBJ2-2; TCRdb gives TRBD2 as the D gene, but with no DNA this cannot be confirmed. Germline CDR1 reads SGHKS; CDR2 reads YYEKEE (reference sequence). This CDR3 contains 17 residues. CDR3 in amino acids: CASSLLSGGTNTGELFF. The full variable domain, rest sourced from reference TRBV5-5 and TRBJ2-2, is DAGVTQSPTHLIKTRGQQVTLRCSPISGHKSVSWYQQVLGQGPQFIFQYYEKEERGRGNFPDRFSARQFPNYSSELNVNALLLGDSALYLCASSLLSGGTNTGELFFGEGSRLTVL.

The chain combines TRBV7-9 with TRBJ1-3; TCRdb's D call of TRBD1 is untestable without DNA. The V gene's germline CDR1 is SEHNR and CDR2 FQNEAQ (reference sequence). The CDR3 runs to 15 residues. The CDR3 reads CASSFPPLAGNTIYF.

V and J are TRBV12-3 or TRBV12-4 and TRBJ1-1; TCRdb calls TRBD1, which cannot be checked without DNA. The CDR3 runs 14 residues. The CDR3: CASSLGTENTEAFF.

The chain recombines TRBV7-9 with TRBJ1-1. The CDR3 sequence is 13 residues long. The germline gives CDR1 SEHNR, CDR2 FQNEAQ (reference sequence). CDR3 loop: CASSLDPNTEAFF.

The V and J genes are TRBV12-3 or TRBV12-4 and TRBJ2-7; TCRdb indicates TRBD2, and absent DNA this call remains unverified. CDR3 length: 13 residues. The CDR3 sequence is CASSLRTSEEQYF.

The chain employs TRBV11-2 and TRBJ2-3; TCRdb designates TRBD2, a call that cannot be tested without DNA. The CDR3 runs to 14 residues. CDR1 and CDR2 from the germline V gene are SGHAT and FQNNGV. This chain's CDR3 is CASLSGGAADTQYF. The complete variable domain, with remaining parts taken from reference TRBV11-2 and TRBJ2-3, reads EAGVAQSPRYKIIEKRQSVAFWCNPISGHATLYWYQQILGQGPKLLIQFQNNGVVDDSQLPKDRFSAERLKGVDSTLKIQPAKLEDSAVYLCASLSGGAADTQYFGPGTRLTVL.

The chain links TRBV20-1 to TRBJ2-2; with no DNA, the TCRdb D assignment of TRBD1 cannot be verified. From germline, CDR1 is DFQATT and CDR2 SNEGSKA (reference sequence). The CDR3 runs to 14 residues. Here the CDR3 reads CSARDRVNTGELFF.

The V gene is TRBV7-3, the J gene TRBJ2-3; TCRdb selects TRBD2, and the lack of DNA leaves this call unchecked. CDR3 length equals 15 residues. Germline assignment: CDR1 SGHTA and CDR2 FQGTGA. CDR3 sequence reads: CASSLSAGSTDTQYF.

This CDR3 reads CASSPRGGGSSYEQYF. The J gene is TRBJ2-7, the V gene TRBV7-9; with no DNA, the TCRdb D assignment of TRBD2 cannot be verified. The CDR3 totals 16 residues. Germline-derived CDR1 and CDR2 are SEHNR and FQNEAQ (reference sequence).

The chain has TRBV7-9 and TRBJ1-2; the TCRdb call, TRBD1, lacks DNA for checking. Germline V gene sequence: CDR1 SEHNR, CDR2 FQNEAQ (reference sequence). The CDR3 loop spans 15 amino acids. The CDR3 spells CASSSPGPENYGYTF.

According to its frequency, this clonotype is medium-sized (0.01 to 0.1%). This chain uses TRBV4-1 with TRBJ1-1. The CDR3 covers 15 residues. Germline CDR1 and CDR2: MGHRA and YSYEKL. CDR3 in amino acids: CASSQDRWKNTEAFF.

The chain couples TRBV7-9 to TRBJ2-5; TCRdb outputs TRBD2, but without DNA this stays unchecked. This CDR3 comprises 15 residues. Germline assignment: CDR1 SEHNR and CDR2 FQNEAQ (reference sequence). The CDR3 here is CASSSTGGSQGTQYF.

The chain employs TRBV7-8 and TRBJ2-1; TCRdb lists TRBD1, though no DNA is available to test this call. Germline V gives CDR1 SGHVS, CDR2 FQNEAQ. This CDR3 is 13 amino acids long. CDR3 loop: CASSVAGGNEQFF.

V usage is TRBV20-1 and J usage is TRBJ1-1; absent DNA, TCRdb's TRBD1 call cannot be checked. CDR1 is DFQATT, CDR2 SNEGSKA, per germline (reference sequence). CDR3 size: 14 residues. CDR3 in amino acids: CSACPGQGDTEAFF.

This chain uses TRBV2 with TRBJ2-1; the TRBD1 assignment by TCRdb is unverifiable without DNA. Germline V gene lookup returns CDR1 SNHLY and CDR2 FYNNEI. There are 15 residues in the CDR3. The CDR3 reads CASRAGTGSNNEQFF.

V gene TRBV2 combines with J gene TRBJ1-6. Germline V gene data show CDR1 as SNHLY and CDR2 as FYNNEI. The CDR3 runs 14 residues. The CDR3 here is CASIEGVANSPLHF. Drawing the rest from reference TRBV2 and TRBJ1-6, the complete variable domain is EPEVTQTPSHQVTQMGQEVILRCVPISNHLYFYWYRQILGQKVEFLVSFYNNEISEKSEIFDDQFSVERPDGSNFTLKIRSTKLEDSAMYFCASIEGVANSPLHFGNGTRLTVT.

The chain couples TRBV20-1 to TRBJ1-2. The CDR3 has 15 amino acids. Germline CDR1 and CDR2: DFQATT and SNEGSKA (reference sequence). CDR3 residues: CSVIRPGKETYGYTF.